One and the same sample provided the 24 T cell receptor beta chains below, sequenced in a study of neurological immune-mediated disorders. TCRdb re-analysed the 5' RACE reads in MiXCR, keeping a single row per CDR3 protein. The repertoire holds 20,000 to 30,000 distinct CDR3 sequences, with around an eighth as singletons. What was sequenced was PBMCs. Every receptor here comes from a woman aged 40 to 50 with HTLV-1-associated myelopathy (HAM/TSP).

The J gene is TRBJ1-1, the V gene TRBV5-5, with D unclear. Germline V gene sequence: CDR1 SGHKS, CDR2 YYEKEE (reference sequence). Trimming took 6 bases from V and 1 from J, leaving 19 bases between them. The CDR3 sequence is 16 residues long. The chain's CDR3 is CASIPIYGYGNTEAFF. The CDR3, as DNA: TGTGCCAGCATCCCAATCTACGGCTATGGGAACACTGAAGCTTTCTTT.

This clonotype has ten or more counts. The chain joins TRBV7-9 to TRBJ2-7; D is undetermined. Germline assignment: CDR1 SEHNR and CDR2 FQNEAQ (reference sequence). The CDR3 has 12 amino acids. V was trimmed by 1 base and J by 9 bases, leaving 10 bases between them. Here the CDR3 DNA reads TGTGCCAGCAGCTTAGGGATTTCTGCGCAGTACTTC. Translated, it gives CASSLGISAQYF.

Of note for this clonotype: The DNA is left out, because the CDR3 cannot be placed on it with certainty; the CDR3 is given as TCRdb lists it. This chain connects TRBV5-8 to TRBJ2-7; TRBD2 is the table's D call, not checked against the DNA. CDR1 and CDR2 from the germline V gene are SGHTS and YDEGEE. With termini counted, the CDR3 has 20 amino acids. The CDR3 spells CASSFYICSALLAGDYEQYF.

Comment on this clonotype: The DNA is omitted, as the CDR3 cannot be located on it reliably, and the CDR3 follows TCRdb's listing. The rearrangement uses TRBV5-1 and TRBJ2-1; TRBD2 is taken as the D call from the table, unchecked against the DNA. The CDR3 sequence runs 22 residues, both termini included. CDR1 SGHRS and CDR2 YFSETQ come from the germline V gene. The CDR3 sequence: CASSFYICSARETKREGNEQFF.

The table lists this clonotype with many counts. The V gene is TRBV14, the J gene TRBJ2-3; 9 positions match TRBD1. Germline lookup yields CDR1 SGHDN and CDR2 FVKESK. This CDR3 has 16 residues. The V gene end was trimmed by 2 bases and the J gene end by 4 bases; junction bases not matched to a gene: 7. CDR3 sequence reads: CASSQWDREVADTQYF. CDR3 bases: TGTGCCAGCAGCCAATGGGACAGGGAGGTAGCAGATACGCAGTATTTT.

This clonotype appeared many times. The V and J genes are TRBV5-1 and TRBJ1-1; D gene uncertain. V was trimmed by 3 bases and J by 3 bases, leaving 9 bases between them. This CDR3 contains 13 residues. From germline, CDR1 is SGHRS and CDR2 YFSETQ. The CDR3 bases are TGCGCCAGCAGCTCCACAGCTTACACTGAAGCTTTCTTT. Translating gives CASSSTAYTEAFF.

The genes are TRBV7-7 and TRBJ2-1; 12 bases match TRBD2. Germline CDR1 is SSHAT and CDR2 is FNYEAQ (reference sequence). There are 18 residues in the CDR3. With V trimmed by 2 bases and J by 6 bases, 11 bases remained unmatched. The CDR3 reads CASSLTLAGGPEVNEQFF. The CDR3 nucleotides are TGTGCCAGCAGCTTAACTCTAGCGGGGGGGCCTGAGGTCAATGAGCAGTTCTTC.

This clonotype was seen many times. The chain is built from TRBV15 and TRBJ2-6; D is unresolved. This CDR3 has 14 residues. Deletions cut 5 bases from V and 0 bases from J, with 5 bases between. CDR1 is LNHNV, CDR2 YYDKDF, per germline (reference sequence). In nucleotides, the CDR3 is TGTGCCACCAGCGGCTACTCTGGGGCCAACGTCCTGACTTTC. Protein: CATSGYSGANVLTF. Full variable domain (remainder filled in from reference TRBV15 and TRBJ2-6): DAMVIQNPRYQVTQFGKPVTLSCSQTLNHNVMYWYQQKSSQAPKLLFHYYDKDFNNEADTPDNFQSRRPNTSFCFLDIRSPGLGDTAMYLCATSGYSGANVLTFGAGSRLTVL.

Ten or more counts support this clonotype. The V gene is TRBV7-3, the J gene TRBJ1-1; D unresolved. This CDR3 contains 14 residues. CDR1 and CDR2 (germline): SGHTA, FQGTGA. The V and J ends lost 2 bases and 1 base respectively, with 8 bases between them. The CDR3 reads CASSLGPTNTEAFF. CDR3 nucleotide sequence: TGTGCCAGCAGCTTAGGGCCGACGAACACTGAAGCTTTCTTT.

This chain joins TRBV12-3 or TRBV12-4 and TRBJ1-1, with D unclear. Trimming cost V 6 bases and J 6 bases, with 8 bases left between them. This CDR3 spans 11 amino acids. The CDR3, as DNA: TGTGCCAGCAGCCCAAGGGCTGAAGCTTTCTTT. It yields the protein CASSPRAEAFF.

This clonotype has a count of ten or more. The genes are TRBV9 and TRBJ2-7; 10 bases are a match to TRBD1. The germline gives CDR1 SGDLS, CDR2 YYNGEE. The V and J ends lost 0 bases and 9 bases, in that order; junction bases with no gene match: 9. The CDR3 contains 15 residues. The CDR3 DNA sequence: TGTGCCAGCAGCGTAGAGAGACAGGGGGCTCAAGGGCAGTACTTC. Its protein is CASSVERQGAQGQYF.

This clonotype showed up many times. The V gene is TRBV5-5, the J gene TRBJ1-2, with 7 bases fitting TRBD1. CDR1 is SGHKS and CDR2 is YYEKEE in the germline V gene (reference sequence). The CDR3 has 14 amino acids. V trimming: 0 bases; J trimming: 4 bases; junction bases outside the gene matches: 3. The CDR3 is CASSLEGAGYGYTF. CDR3 bases: TGTGCCAGCAGCTTGGAGGGGGCCGGCTATGGCTACACCTTC.

This clonotype was detected ten times or more. The chain joins TRBV5-1 to TRBJ2-2, with D perhaps matching TRBD2 (5 bases). CDR1 is SGHRS, CDR2 YFSETQ, per germline. The CDR3 loop spans 14 amino acids. V was trimmed by 1 base and J by 5 bases, leaving 9 bases between them. Here the CDR3 reads CASSLLEGTGELFF. The DNA of the CDR3 is TGCGCCAGCAGCTTGCTTGAGGGAACCGGGGAGCTGTTTTTT.

Comments on this clonotype: A read error may account for a junction end that differs from germline. The chain combines TRBV2 with TRBJ1-1, with 9 bases identical to TRBD1. Germline V gene sequence: CDR1 SNHLY, CDR2 FYNNEI. This CDR3 comprises 16 residues. CDR3 region: CVSSEETGTGTTEAFF. The CDR3, as DNA: TGTGTCAGCAGTGAAGAGACCGGGACAGGGACAACTGAAGCTTTCTTT.

This clonotype was found many times. The chain is built from TRBV7-3 and TRBJ2-3; weak D call: TRBD2 (6 bases). V was shortened by 4 bases and J by 1 base, with 6 bases between the two germline ends. CDR1 is SGHTA, CDR2 FQGTGA, per germline. The CDR3 runs to 13 residues. The CDR3 DNA is TGTGCCAGCAGCTCGGGGGGCACAGATACGCAGTATTTT. Translating gives CASSSGGTDTQYF.

This clonotype was seen ten or more times. This chain links TRBV7-9 with TRBJ1-2, with TRBD1 matching over 9 bases. Trimming at V came to 4 bases and at J to 6 bases, leaving 3 bases not matched to a gene. The CDR3 is made up of 13 amino acids. The germline V gene has CDR1 SEHNR and CDR2 FQNEAQ (reference sequence). CDR3 bases: TGTGCCAGCAGCTGGACAGGGGATGATGGCTACACCTTC. Its translation is CASSWTGDDGYTF.

This clonotype was counted ten times or more. This chain joins TRBV11-2 and TRBJ2-5; 8 nucleotides match TRBD1. The CDR3 runs to 16 residues. The germline V gene has CDR1 SGHAT and CDR2 FQNNGV. V was pared by 1 base and J by 2 bases, with 6 bases of the junction left unmatched. CDR3 region: CASSLGAGGSQETQYF. The CDR3 DNA follows: TGTGCCAGCAGCTTAGGTGCAGGGGGCTCACAAGAGACCCAGTACTTC.

This clonotype occurred many times. The rearrangement links TRBV5-1 to TRBJ2-1; 9 nucleotides agree with TRBD2. The V gene's germline CDR1 is SGHRS and CDR2 YFSETQ. V was clipped by 3 bases and J by 4 bases; unmatched bases: 11. The CDR3 has 17 amino acids. The CDR3 protein is CASSSGTSQVRYNEQFF. The CDR3 region has the DNA TGCGCCAGCAGCTCGGGGACTAGCCAAGTTCGGTACAATGAGCAGTTCTTC.

This clonotype was seen repeatedly, ten times or more. The chain combines TRBV24-1 with TRBJ1-5, with D perhaps TRBD1 (5 bases). The V gene's germline CDR1 is KGHDR and CDR2 SFDVKD. The CDR3 length is 14 residues. The V end lost 5 bases, the J end lost 2 bases, and 9 bases lay between the germline ends. The CDR3 DNA sequence: TGTGCCACCAGTGGTTGGGGGGGCAATCAGCCCCAGCATTTT. Its translation: CATSGWGGNQPQHF.

This clonotype appeared many times. The genes are TRBV9 and TRBJ2-3; D is perhaps TRBD1 or TRBD2 (5 bases each). With 0 bases removed from V and 1 base from J, the gap between germline ends came to 12 bases. The CDR3 is 16 residues long. Germline CDR1 and CDR2: SGDLS and YYNGEE. CDR3 protein: CASSVVGGWGTDTQYF. In DNA form, the CDR3 reads TGTGCCAGCAGCGTAGTTGGGGGTTGGGGCACAGATACGCAGTATTTT.

This clonotype has ten or more counts. The J gene is TRBJ2-2, the V gene TRBV9; 7 bases fit TRBD1. Germline CDR1 reads SGDLS; CDR2 reads YYNGEE. The CDR3 has 16 residues. V shed 3 bases, J shed 2 bases, and the junction held 7 bases outside the gene matches. CDR3 loop: CASSAADRPNTGELFF. In DNA, the CDR3 is TGTGCCAGCAGCGCGGCGGACAGGCCCAACACCGGGGAGCTGTTTTTT.

This clonotype is termed medium-sized. The rearrangement links TRBV27 to TRBJ1-4, with D possibly TRBD1 on 6 matching bases. Trimming took 5 bases from V and 5 from J, leaving 15 bases between them. The CDR3 loop spans 15 amino acids. Germline lookup yields CDR1 MNHEY and CDR2 SMNVEV (reference sequence). The CDR3 DNA reads as TGTGCCAGCAGTGGCCTGACAGGCCGAAATGAAAAACTGTTTTTT. Its protein product is CASSGLTGRNEKLFF. Based on the CDR3 plus reference TRBV27 and TRBJ1-4, the full variable domain is EAQVTQNPRYLITVTGKKLTVTCSQNMNHEYMSWYRQDPGLGLRQIYYSMNVEVTDKGDVPEGYKVSRKEKRNFPLILESPSPNQTSLYFCASSGLTGRNEKLFFGSGTQLSVL.

This clonotype was counted at least ten times. The chain is built from TRBV3-1 and TRBJ1-1; D remains ambiguous. Trimming stripped 2 bases from V and 1 base from J, with 8 bases between. Looked up from germline, CDR1 is LGHDT and CDR2 is YNNKEL (reference sequence). The CDR3 totals 14 residues. The CDR3 sequence is CASSQREPNTEAFF. CDR3 in DNA: TGTGCCAGCAGCCAAAGGGAACCGAACACTGAAGCTTTCTTT.

This clonotype has at least ten counts. The rearrangement joins TRBV2 to TRBJ1-6; D possibly corresponds to TRBD1 (6 bases). The CDR3 has 18 residues. V shed 6 bases and J shed 0 bases, with 18 bases lying between them. CDR1 SNHLY and CDR2 FYNNEI come from the germline V gene. The chain's CDR3 is CASSRAGQGTSYNSPLHF. The CDR3 DNA is TGTGCCAGCAGCCGAGCAGGGCAGGGGACCTCCTATAATTCACCCCTCCACTTT.